This is a list of T cell receptor beta chains from one sample in a study of post-analysis software for immune sequencing data. Via MiXCR, TCRdb re-called the PCR reads, giving one row per CDR3 protein. The sample records about 820,000 distinct CDR3 sequences, approximately 53% being singletons. Input material: blood. The origin of the receptors is a girl aged 5-17 years with multiple sclerosis. The conserved cysteine and the conserved F or W are not part of the CDR3 here. Clone size, where shown, is once, few, many, or a class for clones that have expanded.

clone_size: few
j_call: TRBJ2-7
v_call: TRBV7-2
cdr3_aa: ASSLGQTLSYEQY

clone_size: .
j_call: TRBJ2-7
v_call: TRBV29-1
cdr3_aa: SVTAGASEQY

clone_size: .
j_call: TRBJ2-1
v_call: TRBV5-1
cdr3_aa: ASSPRGTSGASDNEQF

clone_size: .
j_call: TRBJ2-1
v_call: TRBV7-7
cdr3_aa: ASSLDYAGDNEQF

clone_size: .
j_call: TRBJ2-5
v_call: TRBV24-1
cdr3_aa: ATSDPERGEQETQY

clone_size: few
j_call: TRBJ1-2
v_call: TRBV15
cdr3_aa: ATSRDPGQPYGYT

clone_size: .
j_call: TRBJ2-1
v_call: TRBV12-3/TRBV12-4
cdr3_aa: ASRLAGAQGDEQF

clone_size: .
j_call: TRBJ2-2
v_call: TRBV7-3
cdr3_aa: ASSWGQGGTGELF

clone_size: few
j_call: TRBJ1-4
v_call: TRBV29-1
cdr3_aa: SVGQSNEKLF

clone_size: .
j_call: TRBJ2-6
v_call: TRBV5-1
cdr3_aa: ASSKGQLSGANVLT

clone_size: few
j_call: TRBJ2-4
v_call: TRBV6-5
cdr3_aa: ASSYFKGTSGLVAKNIQY

clone_size: few
j_call: TRBJ2-5
v_call: TRBV20-1
cdr3_aa: SARLPGLETQY

clone_size: few
j_call: TRBJ1-4
v_call: TRBV5-1
cdr3_aa: ASREQASNEKLF

clone_size: few
j_call: TRBJ2-5
v_call: TRBV10-3
cdr3_aa: AIKSAPGVEGTQY

clone_size: .
j_call: TRBJ2-7
v_call: TRBV29-1
cdr3_aa: SVGGRVGIYEQY

clone_size: .
j_call: TRBJ2-1
v_call: TRBV7-6
cdr3_aa: ASSPNIDNEQF

clone_size: .
j_call: TRBJ2-3
v_call: TRBV20-1
cdr3_aa: SAGERDYTQY

clone_size: .
j_call: TRBJ2-1
v_call: TRBV27
cdr3_aa: ASRGRDRGNEQF

clone_size: .
j_call: TRBJ2-6
v_call: TRBV10-3
cdr3_aa: AITNRGQAGANVLT

clone_size: few
j_call: TRBJ2-1
v_call: TRBV6-6
cdr3_aa: ASSTPGENEQF

clone_size: .
j_call: TRBJ2-1
v_call: TRBV7-9
cdr3_aa: ASSSGLAGGLAGGEQF

clone_size: few
j_call: TRBJ1-5
v_call: TRBV7-9
cdr3_aa: ASSLVQGVGEDQPQH